These 19 T cell receptor beta chains came from one sample sequenced in a study of response to subunit inactivated influenza vaccine. Each CDR3 protein gets one entry after TCRdb re-called the RT-PCR reads with MiXCR. The table records 500,000 to 600,000 distinct CDR3 sequences, roughly 8.2% of them present only once. The starting material was PBMCs from blood, obtained less than 30 months after vaccination. These TCRs come from a man in his fifties or sixties who received an inactivated influenza vaccine.

This clonotype has just a few counts. J is TRBJ1-2 and V is TRBV7-2; D is possibly TRBD1 (5 bases). Germline V gives CDR1 SGHTA, CDR2 FQGNSA. The CDR3 has 15 residues. Trimming removed 5 bases from V and 8 bases from J, with 21 bases in between. As DNA, the CDR3 is TGTGCCAGCAGCCGGGACGGGCAGGGCCCTACCGGCTACACCTTC. It yields the protein CASSRDGQGPTGYTF.

This clonotype has a handful of counts. This chain links TRBV15 with TRBJ2-7; D perhaps matches TRBD2 (6 bases). Trimming removed 3 bases at V and 0 bases at J, with 15 bases between. Germline V lookup: CDR1 LNHNV, CDR2 YYDKDF (reference sequence). CDR3 length: 16 residues. This CDR3 reads CATSSVSGRNSYEQYF. CDR3 nucleotides: TGTGCCACCAGCAGCGTTAGCGGACGAAACTCCTACGAGCAGTACTTC.

The table lists this clonotype with a few counts. V gene TRBV10-3 combines with J gene TRBJ2-1; 11 bases map to TRBD1. CDR1 is ENHRY, CDR2 SYGVKD, per germline. The CDR3 has 14 amino acids. The ends lost 6 bases at V and 8 bases at J; junction bases unmatched: 6. The CDR3 DNA follows: TGTGCCATCAGCCGGGACAGGGGGTGGGATGAGCAGTTCTTC. This translates into CAISRDRGWDEQFF.

The genes are TRBV7-9 and TRBJ2-7, with D perhaps TRBD2 (5 bases). Germline V CDR1 and CDR2: SEHNR, FQNEAQ (reference sequence). With 5 bases removed from V and 1 base from J, the gap between germline ends came to 15 bases. This CDR3 is built from 15 residues. The CDR3 protein is CASSPSMAGSYEQYF. The CDR3 nucleotides read TGTGCCAGCAGCCCTAGCATGGCCGGATCCTACGAGCAGTACTTC. The full variable domain, in which reference TRBV7-9 and TRBJ2-7 provide the parts outside the CDR3, is DTGVSQNPRHKITKRGQNVTFRCDPISEHNRLYWYRQTLGQGPEFLTYFQNEAQLEKSRLLSDRFSAERPKGSFSTLEIQRTEQGDSAMYLCASSPSMAGSYEQYFGPGTRLTVT.

This clonotype occurred a few times. The chain uses TRBV4-2 and TRBJ1-2; TRBD1 matches at 7 bases. Germline CDR1 is LGHNA and CDR2 is YNFKEQ. There are 15 residues in the CDR3. With V trimmed by 0 bases and J by 8 bases, 9 bases remained unmatched. The CDR3 region has the DNA TGTGCCAGCAGCCAAGATGTAGGGGGCACCTTCGGCTACACCTTC. Its translation is CASSQDVGGTFGYTF.

This clonotype was observed at least ten times. The genes are TRBV7-9 and TRBJ2-7; 14 bases agree with TRBD2. Germline V lookup: CDR1 SEHNR, CDR2 FQNEAQ (reference sequence). The CDR3 length is 15 residues. With V trimmed by 1 base and J by 4 bases, 0 bases remained unmatched. The CDR3 sequence: CASSLGTSGRYEQYF. CDR3 DNA: TGTGCCAGCAGCTTAGGGACTAGCGGGAGGTACGAGCAGTACTTC.

The chain recombines TRBV18 with TRBJ2-7; D unclear. The CDR3 consists of 10 residues. V lost 5 bases and J lost 6, with 5 bases in between. CDR1 is KGHSH, CDR2 LQKENI, per germline. In DNA, the CDR3 is TGTGCCAGCTCAGGTTCCGAGCAGTACTTC. This translates into CASSGSEQYF.

This rearrangement joins TRBV4-3 to TRBJ2-4; a possible D gene is TRBD1 (7 bases). Trimming shortened V by 0 bases and J by 5 bases, and 17 bases separated the two germline ends. The CDR3 totals 17 residues. Germline CDR1 and CDR2: LGHNA and YSLEER. The DNA for the CDR3 is TGCGCCAGCAGCCAAGATTCGGGCAGGGGGGTCCAAAACATTCAGTACTTC. Translating it yields CASSQDSGRGVQNIQYF.

In this sample, this clonotype turned up many times. The V gene is TRBV28, the J gene TRBJ2-7; a weak D match, TRBD1 (6 bases). The V end lost 6 bases, the J end lost 1 base, and 10 bases lay between the germline ends. CDR1 is MDHEN, CDR2 SYDVKM, per germline. The CDR3 covers 13 residues. The CDR3 region has the DNA TGTGCCAGCAGGATACAGGGATCCTACGAGCAGTACTTC. It encodes CASRIQGSYEQYF.

This clonotype was detected ten times or more. This sequence joins TRBV5-1 and TRBJ2-2; no definite D call. Germline V gene sequence: CDR1 SGHRS, CDR2 YFSETQ. V was pared by 0 bases and J by 4 bases, with 13 bases between. The CDR3 contains 16 residues. CDR3 DNA sequence: TGCGCCAGCAGCTTGGATGGAGTTGGTGCCACCGGGGAGCTGTTTTTT. As protein: CASSLDGVGATGELFF.

This clonotype was detected ten times or more. The chain is built from TRBV29-1 and TRBJ2-5, with 9 bases that match TRBD2. From germline, CDR1 is SQVTM and CDR2 ANQGSEA. Trimming removed 4 bases from V and 5 bases from J; junction bases left unmatched: 5. The CDR3 runs to 13 residues. The CDR3 loop is CSVVPSGVETQYF. CDR3 nucleotides: TGCAGCGTTGTACCTAGCGGGGTGGAGACCCAGTACTTC.

This clonotype was seen more than once but under ten times. The chain couples TRBV6-1 to TRBJ1-5, with TRBD1 as a possible D gene (5 bases). CDR1 is MNHNS and CDR2 is SASEGT in the germline V gene. V lost 4 bases and J 3 bases, leaving 10 bases between the germline ends. The CDR3 totals 14 residues. CDR3 in amino acids: CASSVAGTNQPQHF. The DNA of the CDR3 is TGTGCCAGCAGTGTGGCAGGGACCAATCAGCCCCAGCATTTT.

This clonotype has a handful of counts. V usage is TRBV10-2 and J usage is TRBJ1-4; no firm D call. Germline lookup yields CDR1 WSHSY and CDR2 SAAADI. Trimming left V 6 bases short and J 8 bases short, with 22 bases between. The CDR3 sequence is 16 residues long. The CDR3 sequence is CASSGREKAREEKLFF. Written as DNA, the CDR3 is TGCGCCAGCAGCGGAAGGGAAAAGGCCCGCGAGGAAAAACTGTTTTTT.

The genes are TRBV20-1 and TRBJ2-5, with D uncertain. Germline V CDR1 and CDR2: DFQATT, SNEGSKA (reference sequence). This CDR3 has 13 amino acids. V was trimmed by 1 base and J by 2 bases, leaving 8 bases between them. For the CDR3, the DNA is TGCAGTGCTAGAGTGGAGTATCAAGAGACCCAGTACTTC. Translating gives CSARVEYQETQYF.

The chain combines TRBV6-2 or TRBV6-3 with TRBJ2-3; possible D gene TRBD1, 5 bases. Germline values: CDR1 MNHEY, CDR2 SVGEGT. Trimming removed 1 base from V and 6 bases from J, with 11 bases in between. The CDR3 totals 14 residues. CDR3 sequence reads: CASSYLSGADTQYF. As DNA, the CDR3 is TGTGCCAGCAGTTACTTGAGTGGGGCCGATACGCAGTATTTT.

This clonotype has just a few counts. This chain links TRBV29-1 with TRBJ2-7, with 7 nucleotides matching TRBD1. Germline CDR1 and CDR2: SQVTM and ANQGSEA. The CDR3 consists of 10 residues. V dropped 6 bases and J dropped 6; count of bases not matched to a gene: 2. In DNA form, the CDR3 reads TGCAGCGTGACAGGGAGCGAGCAGTACTTC. It encodes CSVTGSEQYF.

This clonotype was observed a few times. The rearrangement joins TRBV7-9 to TRBJ2-2, with TRBD2 identical over 9 bases. Trimming at V came to 1 base and at J to 2 bases, leaving 5 bases not matched to a gene. The CDR3 is 17 residues long. Germline values: CDR1 SEHNR, CDR2 FQNEAQ (reference sequence). CDR3: CASSLVRLAANTGELFF. CDR3 nucleotides: TGTGCCAGCAGCTTAGTCCGACTAGCGGCTAACACCGGGGAGCTGTTTTTT. Drawing the rest from reference TRBV7-9 and TRBJ2-2, the complete variable domain is DTGVSQNPRHKITKRGQNVTFRCDPISEHNRLYWYRQTLGQGPEFLTYFQNEAQLEKSRLLSDRFSAERPKGSFSTLEIQRTEQGDSAMYLCASSLVRLAANTGELFFGEGSRLTVL.

CDR3 nucleotides: TGCAGCGTCATGGGGACTAGCGGGAGTTTTGATGAGCAGTTCTTC. As protein: CSVMGTSGSFDEQFF. V and J are TRBV20-1 and TRBJ2-1, with 14 bases that match TRBD2. This CDR3 comprises 15 residues. Germline CDR1 is DFQATT and CDR2 is SNEGSKA (reference sequence).

This clonotype showed up just a few times. An end of the junction differs from the germline gene, which may be a read error. This rearrangement joins TRBV28 to TRBJ1-1, with D tentatively TRBD1 (6 bases). Germline CDR1 is MDHEN and CDR2 is SYDVKM. This CDR3 has 12 residues. DNA for the CDR3: TGTGCCAGCAGTTTATTGGCAGGGGATAGGCTTTTT. This translates into CASSLLAGDRLF. Drawing the rest from reference TRBV28 and TRBJ1-1, the complete variable domain is DVKVTQSSRYLVKRTGEKVFLECVQDMDHENMFWYRQDPGLGLRLIYFSYDVKMKEKGDIPEGYSVSREKKERFSLILESASTNQTSMYLCASSLLAGDRLFGQGTRLTVV.